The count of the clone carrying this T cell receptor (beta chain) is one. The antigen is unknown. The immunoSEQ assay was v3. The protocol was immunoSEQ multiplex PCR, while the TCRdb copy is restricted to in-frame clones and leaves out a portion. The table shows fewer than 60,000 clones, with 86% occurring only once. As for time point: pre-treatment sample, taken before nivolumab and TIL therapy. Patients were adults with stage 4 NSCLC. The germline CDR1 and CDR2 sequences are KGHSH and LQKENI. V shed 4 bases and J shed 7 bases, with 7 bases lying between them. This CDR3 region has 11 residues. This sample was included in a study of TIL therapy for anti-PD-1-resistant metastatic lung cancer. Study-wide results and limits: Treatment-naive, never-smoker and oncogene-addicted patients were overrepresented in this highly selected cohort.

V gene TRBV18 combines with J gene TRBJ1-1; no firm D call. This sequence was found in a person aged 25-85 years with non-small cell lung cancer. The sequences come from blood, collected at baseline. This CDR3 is CASSLQLEAFF. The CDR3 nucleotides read TGTGCCAGCTCACTACAGCTTGAAGCTTTCTTT.